This is a list of T cell receptor beta chains from one sample in a study of control samples from healthy donors and cancer patients. Assay: immunoSEQ multiplex PCR; the TCRdb copy retains only in-frame clones and omits some. The table has about 180,000 clones, 90% to 95% seen once. Sequenced: blood. These receptors were obtained from a man aged 25-40 years in good health. Each CDR3 is given with its conserved first and last residue. D genes are given only for firm matches. Size tells how often a clone was seen (once, few, many) or the class of an expanded clone, and some rows leave it out.

CDR3 DNA	CDR3 protein	clone size	D gene	J gene	V gene
TGTGCCATCAGAAGGACCGGGACCGAGCATCTCACCGGGGAGCTGTTTTTT	CAIRRTGTEHLTGELFF	NA	NA	TRBJ2-2	TRBV10-3
TGTGCCATCAGTCTGACAGATAGCAATCAGCCCCAGCATTTT	CAISLTDSNQPQHF	once	NA	TRBJ1-5	TRBV10-3
TGTGCCAGCAGCCCCCAGTCCGGGGAGCTGTTTTTT	CASSPQSGELFF	once	NA	TRBJ2-2	TRBV12-3/TRBV12-4
TGTGCCAGCCTCCTACCCCTAGCGGGGGGGCTCGGTGAGCAGTTCTTC	CASLLPLAGGLGEQFF	NA	TRBD2	TRBJ2-1	TRBV6-6
TGTGCCAGCAGTTTAGGGGCCAGCTCCTATAATTCACCCCTCCACTTT	CASSLGASSYNSPLHF	once	NA	TRBJ1-6	TRBV27
TGTGCCAGCAGTTTTAGCGGGGGGGAGACCCAGTACTTC	CASSFSGGETQYF	NA	TRBD2	TRBJ2-5	TRBV6-6
TGTGCCACCAGCAAGACTAGCGGATACGAGCAGTACTTC	CATSKTSGYEQYF	NA	TRBD2	TRBJ2-7	TRBV15
TGTGCCAGCAGCTTAGCGGGACAGGGGAGAGGTGACTACGGCTACACCTTC	CASSLAGQGRGDYGYTF	NA	TRBD1	TRBJ1-2	TRBV11-2
TGTGCCAGCATAGCCATTGGAGCCTCCTACGAGCAGTACTTC	CASIAIGASYEQYF	NA	NA	TRBJ2-7	TRBV28
TGTGCCAGCAGCAAATTCAGGGATCTGAACACTGAAGCTTTCTTT	CASSKFRDLNTEAFF	NA	NA	TRBJ1-1	TRBV21-1